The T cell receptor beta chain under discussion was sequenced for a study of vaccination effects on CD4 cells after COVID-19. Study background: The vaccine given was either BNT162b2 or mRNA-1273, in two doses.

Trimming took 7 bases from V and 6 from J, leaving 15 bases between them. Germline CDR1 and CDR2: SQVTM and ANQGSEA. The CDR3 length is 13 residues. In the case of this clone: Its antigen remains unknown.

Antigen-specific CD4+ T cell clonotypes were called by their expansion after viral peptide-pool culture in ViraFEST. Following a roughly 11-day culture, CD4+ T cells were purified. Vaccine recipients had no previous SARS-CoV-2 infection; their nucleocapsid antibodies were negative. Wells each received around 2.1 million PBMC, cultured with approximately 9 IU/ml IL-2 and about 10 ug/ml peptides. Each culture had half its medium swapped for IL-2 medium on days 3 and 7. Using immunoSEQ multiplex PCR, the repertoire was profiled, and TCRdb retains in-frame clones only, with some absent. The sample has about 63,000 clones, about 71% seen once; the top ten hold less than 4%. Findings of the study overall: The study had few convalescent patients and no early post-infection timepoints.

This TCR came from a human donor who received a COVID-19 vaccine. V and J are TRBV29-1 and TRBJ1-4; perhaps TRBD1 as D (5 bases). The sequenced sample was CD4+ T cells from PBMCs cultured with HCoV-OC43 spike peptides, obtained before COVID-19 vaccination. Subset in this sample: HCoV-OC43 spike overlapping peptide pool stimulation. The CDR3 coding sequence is TGCAGCGCAAATACCGGGACGTATGAAAAACTGTTTTTT. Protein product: CSANTGTYEKLFF.